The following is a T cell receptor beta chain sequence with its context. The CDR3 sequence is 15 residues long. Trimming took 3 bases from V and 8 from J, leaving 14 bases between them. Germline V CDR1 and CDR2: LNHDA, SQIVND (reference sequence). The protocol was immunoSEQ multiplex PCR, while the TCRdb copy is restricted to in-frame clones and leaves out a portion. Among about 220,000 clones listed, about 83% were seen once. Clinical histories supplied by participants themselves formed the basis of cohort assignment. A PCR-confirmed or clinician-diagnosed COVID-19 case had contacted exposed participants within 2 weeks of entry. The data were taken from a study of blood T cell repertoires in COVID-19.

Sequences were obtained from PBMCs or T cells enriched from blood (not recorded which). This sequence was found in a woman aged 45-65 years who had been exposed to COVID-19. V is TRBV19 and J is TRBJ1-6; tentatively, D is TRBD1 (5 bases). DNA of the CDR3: TGTGCCAGTAGTATCGCGGGGCGTCTTGATTCACCCCTCCACTTT. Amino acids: CASSIAGRLDSPLHF.